The 15 T cell receptor beta chains reported below all come from one sample, sequenced in a study of cytomegalovirus exposure and HLA in healthy donors. Here immunoSEQ multiplex PCR was the method, and the copy in TCRdb shows in-frame clones only, minus some. The data show some 160,000 clones, roughly 91% seen once. The sequenced sample was PBMCs. All receptors derive from a man younger than 35 in good health and CMV-seronegative.

The chain links TRBV15 to TRBJ1-3; 9 nucleotides match TRBD1. This CDR3 is 16 amino acids long. CDR1 LNHNV and CDR2 YYDKDF come from the germline V gene (reference sequence). Losses at the gene ends were 9 bases for V and 0 bases for J; bases not matched to a gene: 9. CDR3 in amino acids: CATTRDRALSGNTIYF. The CDR3 DNA reads TGTGCCACGACCCGGGACAGGGCTCTCTCTGGAAACACCATATATTTT.

V is TRBV6-1 and J is TRBJ1-1; the D gene is possibly TRBD1 (6 bases). The V and J ends lost 1 base and 1 base respectively, with 13 bases between them. Per germline, CDR1 MNHNS and CDR2 SASEGT. This CDR3 has 16 amino acids. CDR3 in amino acids: CASSEGSQGTNTEAFF. The CDR3 DNA reads as TGTGCCAGCAGTGAAGGCTCCCAGGGGACGAACACTGAAGCTTTCTTT.

The chain combines TRBV7-6 with TRBJ1-2; 7 bases match TRBD1. The V segment lost 1 base and the J segment 6 bases; nucleotides outside the gene matches: 2. Looked up from germline, CDR1 is SGHVS and CDR2 is FNYEAQ. This CDR3 contains 13 residues. CDR3 region: CASSLVGGDGYTF. The CDR3 nucleotides read TGTGCCAGCAGCTTAGTAGGGGGCGATGGCTACACCTTC.

The J gene is TRBJ1-3, the V gene TRBV19; TRBD1 might be the D (5 bases). The germline V gene has CDR1 LNHDA and CDR2 SQIVND (reference sequence). Trimming shortened V by 7 bases and J by 7 bases, and 8 bases separated the two germline ends. The CDR3 covers 11 residues. The CDR3 spells CASIRGNTIYF. DNA of the CDR3: TGTGCCAGTATTCGGGGGAACACCATATATTTT.

The CDR3: CAWSRTGGRTQPQHF. The CDR3 DNA reads as TGTGCCTGGAGCCGAACAGGGGGCCGGACGCAGCCCCAGCATTTT. This chain uses TRBV30 with TRBJ1-5; TRBD1 aligns across 9 bases. This CDR3 is 15 amino acids long. V was clipped by 3 bases and J by 7 bases; unmatched bases: 10. The germline V gene has CDR1 GTSNPN and CDR2 SVGIG (reference sequence).

The chain couples TRBV25-1 to TRBJ1-4; possibly TRBD1 for D (6 bases). Trimming took 4 bases from V and 11 from J, leaving 17 bases between them. The CDR3 has 14 residues. In germline, CDR1 is MGHDK, CDR2 SYGVNS. This CDR3 is CASSGQTGYRKLFF. CDR3 bases: TGTGCCAGCAGTGGTCAAACAGGGTATAGGAAACTGTTTTTT.

The genes are TRBV27 and TRBJ1-1; D is perhaps TRBD1 (6 bases). V dropped 6 bases and J dropped 0 bases, with 14 bases sitting between them. This CDR3 spans 15 amino acids. The germline V gene has CDR1 MNHEY and CDR2 SMNVEV (reference sequence). The chain's CDR3 is CASSGFGQMNTEAFF. CDR3 bases: TGTGCCAGCAGCGGATTTGGACAGATGAACACTGAAGCTTTCTTT.

The rearrangement uses TRBV6-4 and TRBJ1-2; D not certain. This CDR3 is 12 amino acids long. CDR1 MRHNA and CDR2 SNTAGT come from the germline V gene. The V and J ends lost 2 bases and 3 bases respectively, with 4 bases between them. DNA of the CDR3: TGTGCCAGCAGTGACAGAGACTATGGCTACACCTTC. Translated, it gives CASSDRDYGYTF.

The chain links TRBV4-2 to TRBJ2-1; D unresolved. V lost 2 bases and J lost 0, with 11 bases in between. Germline CDR1 is LGHNA and CDR2 is YNFKEQ. This CDR3 comprises 16 residues. In nucleotides, the CDR3 is TGTGCCAGCAGCCAACTAAATCCTAGCTCCTACAATGAGCAGTTCTTC. As protein: CASSQLNPSSYNEQFF.

This chain connects TRBV27 to TRBJ2-7; possibly TRBD1 for D (6 bases). The germline V and J ends were trimmed by 0 bases and 2 bases, with 8 bases remaining between them. Germline V lookup: CDR1 MNHEY, CDR2 SMNVEV (reference sequence). There are 14 residues in the CDR3. The CDR3: CASSLSDSPYEQYF. Here the CDR3 DNA reads TGTGCCAGCAGTTTATCGGACAGCCCCTACGAGCAGTACTTC.

The chain couples TRBV6-4 to TRBJ2-1, with TRBD2 identical over 7 bases. There are 15 residues in the CDR3. J was trimmed by 7 bases and V by 0 bases; bases with no gene match: 6. Germline loops: CDR1 MRHNA, CDR2 SNTAGT. The chain's CDR3 is CASSDSVAGENEQFF. The CDR3 DNA sequence: TGTGCCAGCAGTGACTCGGTAGCGGGTGAAAATGAGCAGTTCTTC.

The table lists this clone with a count of one. The chain carries TRBV11-3 and TRBJ2-7; the D is unclear. The CDR3 has 15 residues. V was trimmed by 0 bases and J by 0 bases, leaving 9 bases between them. Germline-derived CDR1 and CDR2 are SGHNT and YENEEA. CDR3 protein: CASSLEAGSSYEQYF. CDR3 nucleotides: TGTGCCAGCAGCTTAGAGGCAGGTAGCTCCTACGAGCAGTACTTC.

The chain couples TRBV6-5 to TRBJ1-2; 7 bases line up with TRBD1. V shed 5 bases, J shed 8 bases, and the junction held 14 bases outside the gene matches. The CDR3 consists of 15 residues. Germline assignment: CDR1 MNHEY and CDR2 SVGAGI. CDR3 region: CASSKSGTDLLGYTF. DNA of the CDR3: TGTGCCAGCAGTAAATCGGGGACAGACCTCTTGGGCTACACCTTC.

J is TRBJ1-2 and V is TRBV6-1; 9 nucleotides line up with TRBD1. The CDR3 has 14 residues. CDR1 is MNHNS, CDR2 SASEGT, per germline. Trimming at V came to 5 bases and at J to 4 bases, leaving 5 bases not matched to a gene. In DNA form, the CDR3 reads TGTGCCAGCAGTCGGACAGGGGATCCCTATGGCTACACCTTC. Translating gives CASSRTGDPYGYTF.

This clone was observed a few times. This chain uses TRBV5-1 with TRBJ2-2, with D perhaps matching TRBD1 (5 bases). The CDR3 has 16 residues. Looked up from germline, CDR1 is SGHRS and CDR2 is YFSETQ. Trimming left V 1 base short and J 0 bases short, with 10 bases between. The CDR3 region is CASSLPTDTNTGELFF. In DNA, the CDR3 is TGCGCCAGCAGCTTGCCGACAGACACGAACACCGGGGAGCTGTTTTTT. Full variable domain (outside the CDR3, taken from reference TRBV5-1 and TRBJ2-2): KAGVTQTPRYLIKTRGQQVTLSCSPISGHRSVSWYQQTPGQGLQFLFEYFSETQRNKGNFPGRFSGRQFSNSRSEMNVSTLELGDSALYLCASSLPTDTNTGELFFGEGSRLTVL.